The entry below describes one TCR beta chain. This sample was taken from a study of cytomegalovirus exposure and HLA in healthy donors. Assay used: immunoSEQ multiplex PCR; TCRdb lists only in-frame clones, some missing. The table has 250,000 or so clones, more than 85% seen once; the top ten hold more than 10%. The receptor comes from a man between 18 and 35 years old in good health and CMV-seropositive. The sequenced sample was PBMCs.

The CDR3, as DNA: TGTGCCAGCATGCTCGGGACAACTAACTATGGCTACACCTTC. Protein sequence: CASMLGTTNYGYTF. The chain links TRBV6-1 to TRBJ1-2, with D possibly matching TRBD1 (6 bases). V lost 7 bases to trimming and J lost 0 bases, with 12 bases between them. CDR1 is MNHNS, CDR2 SASEGT, per germline. The CDR3 covers 14 residues.